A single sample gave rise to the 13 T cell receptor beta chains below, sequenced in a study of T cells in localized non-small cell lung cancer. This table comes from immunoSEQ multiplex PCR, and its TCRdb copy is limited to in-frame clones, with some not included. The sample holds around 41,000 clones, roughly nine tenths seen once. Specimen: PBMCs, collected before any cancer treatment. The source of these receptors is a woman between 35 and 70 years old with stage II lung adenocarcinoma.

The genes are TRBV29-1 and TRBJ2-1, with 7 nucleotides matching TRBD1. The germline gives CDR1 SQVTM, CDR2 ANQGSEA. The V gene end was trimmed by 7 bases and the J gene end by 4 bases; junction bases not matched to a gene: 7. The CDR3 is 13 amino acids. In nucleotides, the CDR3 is TGCAGCGCCGCCGGGACAGCATACAATGAGCAGTTCTTC. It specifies CSAAGTAYNEQFF.

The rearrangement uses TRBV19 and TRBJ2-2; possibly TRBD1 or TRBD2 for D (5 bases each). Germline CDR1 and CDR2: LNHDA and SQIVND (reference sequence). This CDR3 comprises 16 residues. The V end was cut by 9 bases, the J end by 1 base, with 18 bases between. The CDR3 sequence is CASSDDRGGNTGELFF. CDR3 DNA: TGTGCCAGCTCGGATGATCGGGGCGGGAACACCGGGGAGCTGTTTTTT.

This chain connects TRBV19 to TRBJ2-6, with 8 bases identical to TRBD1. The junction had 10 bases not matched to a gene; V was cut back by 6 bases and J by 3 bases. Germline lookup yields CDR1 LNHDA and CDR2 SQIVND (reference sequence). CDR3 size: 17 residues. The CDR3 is CASSMMTGVVGANVLTF. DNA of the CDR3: TGTGCCAGTAGCATGATGACAGGGGTGGTTGGGGCCAACGTCCTGACTTTC.

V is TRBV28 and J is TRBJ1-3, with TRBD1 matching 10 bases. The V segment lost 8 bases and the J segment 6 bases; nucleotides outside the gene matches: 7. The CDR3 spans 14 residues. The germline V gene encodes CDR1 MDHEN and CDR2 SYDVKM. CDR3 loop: CASERGTGVNTIYF. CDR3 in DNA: TGTGCCAGCGAAAGAGGGACAGGGGTAAACACCATATATTTT.

This chain's CDR3 is CASSLAGTSGTEQYF. The CDR3 DNA reads TGTGCCAGCAGCTTAGCCGGGACTAGCGGGACCGAGCAGTACTTC. The chain combines TRBV7-2 with TRBJ2-7; TRBD2 aligns across 13 bases. The germline V gene has CDR1 SGHTA and CDR2 FQGNSA. The CDR3 sequence is 15 residues long. Germline trimming cut 0 bases from V and 6 bases from J; bases unmatched to any gene: 2. Complete variable domain (other parts from reference TRBV7-2 and TRBJ2-7): GAGVSQSPSNKVTEKGKDVELRCDPISGHTALYWYRQSLGQGLEFLIYFQGNSAPDKSGLPSDRFSAERTGGSVSTLTIQRTQQEDSAVYLCASSLAGTSGTEQYFGPGTRLTVT.

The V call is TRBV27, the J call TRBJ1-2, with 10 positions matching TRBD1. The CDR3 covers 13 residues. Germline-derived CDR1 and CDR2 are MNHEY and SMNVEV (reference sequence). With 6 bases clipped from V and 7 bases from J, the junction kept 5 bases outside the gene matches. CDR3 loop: CASRPTGGVGYTF. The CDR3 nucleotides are TGTGCCAGCAGGCCGACAGGGGGCGTTGGCTACACCTTC.

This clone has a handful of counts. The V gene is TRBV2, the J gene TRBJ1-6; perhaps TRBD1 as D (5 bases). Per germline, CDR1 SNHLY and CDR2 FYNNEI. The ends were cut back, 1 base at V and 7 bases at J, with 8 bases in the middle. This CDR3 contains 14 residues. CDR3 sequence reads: CASSEERGNSPLHF. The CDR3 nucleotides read TGTGCCAGCAGTGAAGAACGGGGGAATTCACCCCTCCACTTT. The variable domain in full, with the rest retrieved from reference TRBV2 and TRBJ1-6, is EPEVTQTPSHQVTQMGQEVILRCVPISNHLYFYWYRQILGQKVEFLVSFYNNEISEKSEIFDDQFSVERPDGSNFTLKIRSTKLEDSAMYFCASSEERGNSPLHFGNGTRLTVT.

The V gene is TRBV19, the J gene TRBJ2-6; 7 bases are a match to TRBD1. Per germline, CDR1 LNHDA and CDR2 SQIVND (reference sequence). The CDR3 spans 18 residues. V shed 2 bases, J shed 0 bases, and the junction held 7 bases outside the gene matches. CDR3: CASSITRQGSSGANVLTF. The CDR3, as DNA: TGTGCCAGTAGTATAACGAGACAGGGAAGCTCTGGGGCCAACGTCCTGACTTTC.

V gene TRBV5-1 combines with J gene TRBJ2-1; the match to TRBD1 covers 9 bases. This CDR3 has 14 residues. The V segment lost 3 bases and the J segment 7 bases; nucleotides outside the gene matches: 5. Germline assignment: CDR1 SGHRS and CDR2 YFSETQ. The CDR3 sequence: CASSSGTGTNEQFF. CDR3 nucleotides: TGCGCCAGCAGCTCGGGGACAGGGACTAATGAGCAGTTCTTC.

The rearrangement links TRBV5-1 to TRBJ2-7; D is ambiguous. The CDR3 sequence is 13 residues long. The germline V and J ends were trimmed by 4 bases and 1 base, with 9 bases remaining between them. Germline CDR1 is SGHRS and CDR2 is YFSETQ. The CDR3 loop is CASSTDGSYEQYF. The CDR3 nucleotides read TGCGCCAGCAGCACGGACGGTTCCTACGAGCAGTACTTC. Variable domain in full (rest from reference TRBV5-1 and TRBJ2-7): KAGVTQTPRYLIKTRGQQVTLSCSPISGHRSVSWYQQTPGQGLQFLFEYFSETQRNKGNFPGRFSGRQFSNSRSEMNVSTLELGDSALYLCASSTDGSYEQYFGPGTRLTVT.

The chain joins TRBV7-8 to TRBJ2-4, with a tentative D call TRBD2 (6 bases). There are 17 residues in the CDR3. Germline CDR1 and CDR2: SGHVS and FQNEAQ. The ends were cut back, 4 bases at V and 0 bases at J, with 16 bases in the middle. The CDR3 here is CASSSPISGLAKNIQYF. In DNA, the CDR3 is TGTGCCAGCAGCTCCCCCATTAGCGGTCTAGCCAAAAACATTCAGTACTTC. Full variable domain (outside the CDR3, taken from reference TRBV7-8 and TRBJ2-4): GAGVSQSPRYKVAKRGQDVALRCDPISGHVSLFWYQQALGQGPEFLTYFQNEAQLDKSGLPSDRFFAERPEGSVSTLKIQRTQQEDSAVYLCASSSPISGLAKNIQYFGAGTRLSVL.

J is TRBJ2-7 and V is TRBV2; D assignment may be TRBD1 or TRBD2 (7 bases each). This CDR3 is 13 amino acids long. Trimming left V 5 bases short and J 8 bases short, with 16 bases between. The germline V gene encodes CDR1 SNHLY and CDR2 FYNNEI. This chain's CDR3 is CASSSDREGQQYF. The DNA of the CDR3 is TGTGCCAGCAGTTCAGACAGGGAGGGTCAGCAGTACTTC.

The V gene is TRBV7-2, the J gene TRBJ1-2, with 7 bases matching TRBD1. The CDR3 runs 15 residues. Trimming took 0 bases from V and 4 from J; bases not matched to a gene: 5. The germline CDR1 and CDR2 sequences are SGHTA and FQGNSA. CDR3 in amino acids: CASSLAGTVSYGYTF. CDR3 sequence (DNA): TGTGCCAGCAGCTTAGCCGGGACAGTATCCTATGGCTACACCTTC.